This TCR beta chain was profiled in a study of blood T cell repertoires in COVID-19. A case of COVID-19 had been met by exposed participants within 2 weeks before study entry. Sequenced by immunoSEQ multiplex PCR; TCRdb stores in-frame clones only, minus some. Of 150,000 to 200,000 clones listed, over 80% are singletons. This clone occurred many times. V lost 6 bases and J 0 bases, leaving 11 bases between the germline ends. Germline CDR1 reads ENHRY; CDR2 reads SYGVKD. This CDR3 contains 14 residues. The rearrangement uses TRBV10-3 and TRBJ1-1; possible D gene TRBD1, 5 bases. The sequenced sample was PBMCs or T cells enriched from blood (not recorded which). This TCR derives from a man between 70 and 80 years old who had been exposed to COVID-19. The CDR3 here is CAIRTGALNTEAFF. The CDR3 bases are TGTGCCATCAGAACAGGAGCCCTGAACACTGAAGCTTTCTTT.